What follows is one T cell receptor beta chain and its context. The CDR3 length is 15 residues. Germline lookup yields CDR1 LGHNA and CDR2 YNFKEQ. Trimming stripped 0 bases from V and 7 bases from J, with 15 bases between. The sample belongs to a study of blood T cell repertoires in COVID-19. Original processing notes: Using reference gene primer amplification, nucleated cell counts were estimated. This table comes from immunoSEQ multiplex PCR, and its TCRdb copy is limited to in-frame clones, with some not included. V, J and clone size reflect that table, while D and trimming were determined from the DNA. The repertoire holds about 120,000 clones, approximately 81% seen once, with approximately 4.2% in the top ten.

The sequenced sample was peripheral blood. The chain is built from TRBV4-2 and TRBJ2-5, with a weak D call TRBD2 (6 bases). This receptor was identified in a woman of 80 years or more with acute or convalescent COVID-19. The CDR3 reads CASSQERASEGTQYF. For the CDR3, the DNA is TGTGCCAGCAGCCAAGAGAGGGCTAGCGAAGGGACCCAGTACTTC.